This T cell receptor beta chain was observed in a study of cytomegalovirus exposure and HLA in healthy donors. Trimming stripped 2 bases from V and 2 bases from J, with 7 bases between. The CDR3 is made up of 14 amino acids. CDR1 and CDR2 from the germline V gene are MDHEN and SYDVKM. As regards this clone: The target antigen is unknown.

Findings and caveats of the study: Rarity characterized most TCR sequences, yet some public TCRs appeared in many donors. It was confirmed in vitro that three of the CMV-associated chains were specific for CMV antigens. For cytomegalovirus status, the classifier reportedly gave diagnoses with high specificity and sensitivity. Among TCR beta chains, those listed as cytomegalovirus-associated numbered more than 150.

Generated by immunoSEQ multiplex PCR, the TCRdb table keeps only in-frame clones and is missing some. The sample lists more than 45,000 clones; about 95% were seen once. This chain connects TRBV28 to TRBJ1-3; D unclear. Sequencing was carried out using PBMCs. This receptor was identified in a young man in good health and CMV-seronegative. CDR3 sequence reads: CASSLGQPGNTIYF. CDR3 DNA: TGTGCCAGCAGTTTAGGGCAGCCTGGAAACACCATATATTTT.